Many counts were recorded for the clone carrying this TCR beta chain. The J segment lost 0 bases and the V segment lost 3 bases, leaving 4 bases of the junction unmatched. The germline V gene has CDR1 LGHNA and CDR2 YSLEER. The CDR3 contains 17 residues. Preparation of the TCRbeta library involved a method that used unique molecular identifiers. TCRdb itself ran the PCR reads through MiXCR, one entry per CDR3 protein. Counted here are under 300,000 distinct CDR3 sequences, 9.7% occurring once; the ten biggest clones make up approximately 5.4%. This record comes from a study of T-cell reconstitution after alpha-beta-depleted transplantation in children.

J is TRBJ2-3 and V is TRBV4-3; TRBD2 matches 12 bases. The sample here was PBMCs from the stem cell graft donor, taken from the stem cell graft. This TCR was recovered from a human donor who donated a stem cell graft to a child with SCID. CDR3 loop: CASSQVGLAGSTDTQYF. The CDR3 region has the DNA TGCGCCAGCAGCCAGGTTGGACTAGCGGGGAGCACAGATACGCAGTATTTT.